The 29 T cell receptor beta chains given below trace back to one sample, sequenced in a study of identical twins. TCRdb ran MiXCR on the 5' RACE reads and lists one entry per CDR3 protein. The sample has about 470,000 distinct CDR3 sequences; 20% to 25% are singletons. Another study also made use of these data, one on T cells expressing NK-cell markers.

The sequenced sample was CD4+ T cells sorted from blood. The receptors come from a woman between 18 and 29 years old in good health.

This clonotype was detected only a few times. The V gene is TRBV10-3, the J gene TRBJ2-5; TRBD2 aligns across 8 bases. V shed 5 bases, J shed 6 bases, and the junction held 14 bases outside the gene matches. CDR3 length: 16 residues. Germline V gene sequence: CDR1 ENHRY, CDR2 SYGVKD. The CDR3 protein is CAISQEVTRGGQTQYF. The DNA of the CDR3 is TGTGCCATCAGTCAAGAGGTTACTCGCGGGGGGCAGACCCAGTACTTC.

The chain is built from TRBV12-3 or TRBV12-4 and TRBJ1-1; 8 nucleotides agree with TRBD1. After removal of 7 bases from V and 3 bases from J, the junction contained 7 bases not matched to a gene. The CDR3 totals 14 residues. The CDR3 reads CASTRQGTDTEAFF. DNA for the CDR3: TGTGCCAGCACCAGACAGGGGACGGACACTGAAGCTTTCTTT.

This clonotype has more than one count but fewer than ten. The V gene is TRBV6-2 or TRBV6-3, the J gene TRBJ1-2; 7 nucleotides match TRBD1. Germline V gene lookup returns CDR1 MNHEY and CDR2 SVGEGT. Germline trimming cut 8 bases from V and 6 bases from J; bases unmatched to any gene: 6. The CDR3 is 12 amino acids. CDR3 region: CASGRQGHGYTF. The CDR3 nucleotides are TGTGCCAGCGGGCGACAGGGACATGGCTACACCTTC.

The chain links TRBV6-5 to TRBJ2-1; D gene ambiguous. The germline gives CDR1 MNHEY, CDR2 SVGAGI. Trimming removed 3 bases from V and 3 bases from J, with 6 bases in between. The CDR3 is 13 amino acids. This chain's CDR3 is CASSYRVYNEQFF. For the CDR3, the DNA is TGTGCCAGCAGTTATCGGGTCTACAATGAGCAGTTCTTC.

The chain has TRBV7-8 and TRBJ2-1, with TRBD1 identical over 10 bases. V lost 4 bases and J lost 6; bases outside the gene matches: 9. The CDR3 length is 16 residues. Germline CDR1 SGHVS, CDR2 FQNEAQ. This chain's CDR3 is CASSSRSGTGVNEQFF. CDR3 bases: TGTGCCAGCAGCTCCCGATCCGGGACAGGGGTCAATGAGCAGTTCTTC.

This clonotype came up a few times. This sequence joins TRBV6-1 and TRBJ2-7, with D perhaps assigned TRBD1 or TRBD2 (5 bases each). This CDR3 contains 14 residues. V lost 7 bases and J lost 6, with 19 bases in between. Germline values: CDR1 MNHNS, CDR2 SASEGT. CDR3 sequence reads: CASKWDQLRGEQYF. Here the CDR3 DNA reads TGTGCCAGCAAATGGGACCAACTACGGGGCGAGCAGTACTTC.

In DNA form, the CDR3 reads TGTGCCAGCAGTCGGGGCGGTAGCGGGAGAGGCTACGAGCAGTACTTC. It codes for CASSRGGSGRGYEQYF. The genes are TRBV12-3 or TRBV12-4 and TRBJ2-7; TRBD2 agrees at 9 bases. The CDR3 covers 16 residues. Unmatched junction bases numbered 11, after V lost 5 bases and J lost 3 bases.

A few counts support this clonotype. V usage is TRBV29-1 and J usage is TRBJ2-6; the D is unclear. Germline V gives CDR1 SQVTM, CDR2 ANQGSEA. This CDR3 comprises 13 residues. The germline V and J ends were trimmed by 2 bases and 2 bases, with 4 bases remaining between them. For the CDR3, the DNA is TGCAGCGTTGAATTACCTGGGGCCAACGTCCTGACTTTC. Translation gives CSVELPGANVLTF.

This chain uses TRBV20-1 with TRBJ1-1, with D hard to call. Between the trimmed V and J ends, which lost 2 bases and 2 bases, there was a span of 9 bases. The CDR3 is 13 residues long. The germline V gene has CDR1 DFQATT and CDR2 SNEGSKA (reference sequence). The CDR3 DNA reads as TGCAGTGCTAGAAAAAAGCTCAACACTGAAGCTTTCTTT. It encodes CSARKKLNTEAFF.

The chain couples TRBV12-3 or TRBV12-4 to TRBJ1-2; D gene ambiguous. The CDR3 totals 11 residues. V lost 5 bases and J 8 bases, leaving 9 bases between the germline ends. Written as DNA, the CDR3 is TGTGCCAGCAGTCCCGGCCCCGGCTACACCTTC. Protein: CASSPGPGYTF.

The table lists this clonotype with a few counts. This chain uses TRBV20-1 with TRBJ2-7; D gene uncertain. Trimming removed 4 bases from V and 7 bases from J, with 14 bases in between. This CDR3 is built from 12 residues. Germline values: CDR1 DFQATT, CDR2 SNEGSKA (reference sequence). The CDR3 coding sequence is TGCAGTGCTATTGGTAGCTCGCGAGAGCAGTACTTC. This translates into CSAIGSSREQYF.

This chain uses TRBV5-8 with TRBJ1-1; the D is unclear. V was pared by 10 bases and J by 5 bases, with 18 bases between. The CDR3 has 13 residues. Per the germline V gene, CDR1 is SGHTS and CDR2 is YDEGEE. The CDR3 loop is CASHRDQKTEAFF. DNA for the CDR3: TGTGCCTCCCACAGAGACCAGAAGACTGAAGCTTTCTTT.

The chain carries TRBV9 and TRBJ2-2; D ambiguous. CDR1 is SGDLS and CDR2 is YYNGEE in the germline V gene. The CDR3 covers 13 residues. V was cut by 0 bases and J by 5 bases, with 5 bases left in between. The CDR3 region has the DNA TGTGCCAGCAGCGTAGTAGGGACCGGGGAGCTGTTTTTT. Its protein product is CASSVVGTGELFF.

The gene calls are TRBV20-1 and TRBJ2-1; the D is unclear. Trimming took 0 bases from V and 0 from J, leaving 12 bases between them. Germline V gene sequence: CDR1 DFQATT, CDR2 SNEGSKA (reference sequence). The CDR3 is 16 residues long. CDR3 in amino acids: CSARDSGRPSYNEQFF. The CDR3, as DNA: TGCAGTGCTAGAGATTCCGGGCGGCCCTCCTACAATGAGCAGTTCTTC.

This clonotype has just a few counts. V usage is TRBV2 and J usage is TRBJ2-1, with 8 bases fitting TRBD1. The ends lost 7 bases at V and 1 base at J; junction bases unmatched: 6. The CDR3 covers 15 residues. In germline, CDR1 is SNHLY, CDR2 FYNNEI. The CDR3 bases are TGTGCCAGCACTATACAGGGGGATTCCTACAATGAGCAGTTCTTC. It specifies CASTIQGDSYNEQFF.

The chain carries TRBV11-3 and TRBJ2-7, with 11 nucleotides matching TRBD1. Germline CDR1 reads SGHNT; CDR2 reads YENEEA. This CDR3 is 15 amino acids long. V lost 4 bases, J lost 4 bases, and 6 bases stayed unmatched. CDR3 loop: CASSWTGQGGYEQYF. In nucleotides, the CDR3 is TGTGCCAGCAGCTGGACGGGACAGGGGGGGTACGAGCAGTACTTC. Using reference TRBV11-3 and TRBJ2-7 for the parts outside the CDR3, the full variable domain is EAGVVQSPRYKIIEKKQPVAFWCNPISGHNTLYWYLQNLGQGPELLIRYENEEAVDDSQLPKDRFSAERLKGVDSTLKIQPAELGDSAVYLCASSWTGQGGYEQYFGPGTRLTVT.

The rearrangement uses TRBV5-1 and TRBJ2-2, with 7 bases lining up with TRBD1. Germline V gene lookup returns CDR1 SGHRS and CDR2 YFSETQ. Losses at the gene ends were 1 base for V and 10 bases for J; bases not matched to a gene: 4. CDR3 length: 13 residues. In DNA, the CDR3 is TGCGCCAGCAGCTTGCCCGACAGGGCGGAGCTGTTTTTT. Encoded protein: CASSLPDRAELFF. Variable domain in full (rest from reference TRBV5-1 and TRBJ2-2): KAGVTQTPRYLIKTRGQQVTLSCSPISGHRSVSWYQQTPGQGLQFLFEYFSETQRNKGNFPGRFSGRQFSNSRSEMNVSTLELGDSALYLCASSLPDRAELFFGEGSRLTVL.

This clonotype was found a few times. The CDR3 DNA reads as TGTGCCAGCAGCGGCAGGACGGGCGGCTACACCTTC. Translation: CASSGRTGGYTF. This chain joins TRBV21-1 and TRBJ1-2. TRBV21-1 is deemed a pseudogene. This CDR3 has 12 residues.

The V and J genes are TRBV20-1 and TRBJ2-1; no definite D call. Germline CDR1 and CDR2: DFQATT and SNEGSKA (reference sequence). V shed 3 bases and J shed 14 bases, with 14 bases lying between them. The CDR3 is 11 amino acids. CDR3 residues: CSARGPSRKFF. CDR3 bases: TGCAGTGCTAGGGGCCCCAGCCGGAAGTTCTTC.

The gene calls are TRBV29-1 and TRBJ1-1, with D tentatively TRBD1 (5 bases). The CDR3 totals 11 residues. Per germline, CDR1 SQVTM and CDR2 ANQGSEA. Trimming removed 7 bases from V and 6 bases from J, with 12 bases in between. This CDR3 reads CSGAGTAEAFF. The CDR3 DNA sequence: TGCAGCGGGGCAGGGACGGCTGAAGCTTTCTTT.

This clonotype showed up many times. The chain has TRBV5-5 and TRBJ2-7; 8 nucleotides agree with TRBD2. The CDR3 contains 15 residues. Germline CDR1 SGHKS, CDR2 YYEKEE (reference sequence). V was clipped by 0 bases and J by 2 bases; unmatched bases: 4. This chain's CDR3 is CASSLGGGRTYEQYF. The DNA of the CDR3 is TGTGCCAGCAGCTTGGGCGGGGGGCGAACCTACGAGCAGTACTTC.

This clonotype was observed a handful of times. V gene TRBV12-3 or TRBV12-4 combines with J gene TRBJ2-4, with unresolved D. The CDR3 covers 12 residues. Trimming removed 6 bases from V and 7 bases from J, with 10 bases in between. CDR3 region: CASSPAGNIQYF. In nucleotides, the CDR3 is TGTGCCAGCAGCCCAGCCGGGAACATTCAGTACTTC.

Concerning this clonotype itself: The junction departs from germline at one end; a sequencing error may be responsible. The J gene is TRBJ2-1, the V gene TRBV10-3; D remains ambiguous. The CDR3 contains 15 residues. The germline CDR1 and CDR2 sequences are ENHRY and SYGVKD. The CDR3, as DNA: TGTGCCACCAGTGAGTCACTCGGGCCGCTACATGAGCAGTTCTTC. Encoded protein: CATSESLGPLHEQFF.

The J gene is TRBJ2-7, the V gene TRBV7-2; TRBD1 matches 11 bases. Germline values: CDR1 SGHTA, CDR2 FQGNSA. CDR3 size: 17 residues. The J segment lost 2 bases and the V segment lost 6 bases, leaving 12 bases of the junction unmatched. In DNA, the CDR3 is TGTGCCAGCAGGCACAATGGGGGGGGACAGGGGGCCTACGAGCAGTACTTC. Translating it yields CASRHNGGGQGAYEQYF. The whole variable domain, filled in from reference TRBV7-2 and TRBJ2-7, reads GAGVSQSPSNKVTEKGKDVELRCDPISGHTALYWYRQSLGQGLEFLIYFQGNSAPDKSGLPSDRFSAERTGGSVSTLTIQRTQQEDSAVYLCASRHNGGGQGAYEQYFGPGTRLTVT.

CDR3 DNA sequence: TGCAGTGCTAGCGGGGCCCGGAATGAGCAGTTCTTC. Its protein product is CSASGARNEQFF. The V call is TRBV20-1, the J call TRBJ2-1, with D possibly called TRBD1 or TRBD2 (5 bases each). Germline V gene lookup returns CDR1 DFQATT and CDR2 SNEGSKA (reference sequence). Trimming removed 3 bases at V and 7 bases at J, with 10 bases between. CDR3 length equals 12 residues.

The sample holds a few counts of this clonotype. The J gene is TRBJ2-2, the V gene TRBV19; 7 nucleotides line up with TRBD1. The germline V gene has CDR1 LNHDA and CDR2 SQIVND (reference sequence). The ends lost 6 bases at V and 5 bases at J; junction bases unmatched: 15. CDR3 size: 17 residues. The CDR3 protein is CASSLFPTGSVTGELFF. The CDR3 nucleotides are TGTGCCAGTAGCCTTTTCCCGACAGGGTCGGTTACCGGGGAGCTGTTTTTT.

The sample holds many counts of this clonotype. J is TRBJ2-1 and V is TRBV14; D is uncertain. V dropped 1 base and J dropped 13 bases, with 17 bases sitting between them. The CDR3 runs 14 residues. In germline, CDR1 is SGHDN, CDR2 FVKESK. The CDR3 spells CASSQAGFGSFQFF. Written as DNA, the CDR3 is TGTGCCAGCAGCCAAGCTGGGTTTGGTAGCTTCCAGTTCTTC. Based on the CDR3 plus reference TRBV14 and TRBJ2-1, the full variable domain is EAGVTQFPSHSVIEKGQTVTLRCDPISGHDNLYWYRRVMGKEIKFLLHFVKESKQDESGMPNNRFLAERTGGTYSTLKVQPAELEDSGVYFCASSQAGFGSFQFFGPGTRLTVL.

This clonotype has only a few counts. The genes are TRBV25-1 and TRBJ1-1; maybe TRBD1 (5 bases). The CDR3 spans 13 residues. The ends were cut back, 6 bases at V and 5 bases at J, with 13 bases in the middle. Germline lookup yields CDR1 MGHDK and CDR2 SYGVNS. The CDR3 DNA reads as TGTGCCAGCAGGCCCCAGGGATGGACTGAAGCTTTCTTT. Its translation: CASRPQGWTEAFF.

The rearrangement joins TRBV5-1 to TRBJ2-7, with D uncertain. Looked up from germline, CDR1 is SGHRS and CDR2 is YFSETQ. There are 15 residues in the CDR3. Trimming cost V 0 bases and J 1 base, with 11 bases left between them. The CDR3, as DNA: TGCGCCAGCAGCTTGGAGATGATAGGTTCCTACGAGCAGTACTTC. Amino acid sequence: CASSLEMIGSYEQYF.